These 19 T cell receptor beta chains came from one sample sequenced in a study of blood T cell repertoires in COVID-19. Measured with immunoSEQ multiplex PCR; TCRdb has only the in-frame clones, and not every one. The data contain some 220,000 clones, 70% to 90% of them seen just once; the ten biggest clones take up over 2.5%. Sequencing was carried out using peripheral blood. The receptors shown here come from a man aged 45 to 65 who had recovered from COVID-19.

V is TRBV28 and J is TRBJ2-5; D is possibly TRBD2 (5 bases). The CDR3 extends over 14 amino acids. The ends were cut back, 4 bases at V and 4 bases at J, with 13 bases in the middle. Germline CDR1 and CDR2: MDHEN and SYDVKM. In nucleotides, the CDR3 is TGTGCCAGCAGTTCTCCGGGAACGTCAGAGACCCAGTACTTC. As protein: CASSSPGTSETQYF.

The rearrangement uses TRBV15 and TRBJ1-3; D gene unclear. V lost 9 bases and J 0 bases, leaving 12 bases between the germline ends. This CDR3 has 14 residues. Germline assignment: CDR1 LNHNV and CDR2 YYDKDF (reference sequence). The CDR3, as DNA: TGTGCCACTTCCAGGTCCAACTCTGGAAACACCATATATTTT. Translated: CATSRSNSGNTIYF.

DNA of the CDR3: TGCGCCAGCAGCCAACGGGGGGGCTATGAGCAGTTCTTC. The encoded protein is CASSQRGGYEQFF. The rearrangement uses TRBV4-1 and TRBJ2-1; 8 bases are a match to TRBD2. Germline loops: CDR1 MGHRA, CDR2 YSYEKL. The CDR3 loop spans 13 amino acids. V shed 2 bases, J shed 8 bases, and the junction held 2 bases outside the gene matches.

The V call is TRBV6-5, the J call TRBJ1-6, with unresolved D. Germline V gene lookup returns CDR1 MNHEY and CDR2 SVGAGI. The CDR3 totals 16 residues. V lost 0 bases, J lost 4 bases, and 10 bases lay in between. This CDR3 reads CASSYSRVSYNSPLHF. The CDR3 nucleotides are TGTGCCAGCAGTTACTCGAGGGTATCTTATAATTCACCCCTCCACTTT.

In its sample, this clone was seen once. At the DNA level, this CDR3 is encoded by other sequences in the same sample as well. The J gene is TRBJ2-7, the V gene TRBV7-9; TRBD2 is a possible D gene (6 bases). CDR3 size: 15 residues. Trimming stripped 0 bases from V and 1 base from J, with 10 bases between. The germline V gene has CDR1 SEHNR and CDR2 FQNEAQ (reference sequence). CDR3 protein: CASSLAGGSSYEQYF. Written as DNA, the CDR3 is TGTGCCAGCAGCTTAGCGGGGGGTTCTTCCTACGAGCAGTACTTC. Combining the CDR3 with reference TRBV7-9 and TRBJ2-7 gives the whole variable domain DTGVSQNPRHKITKRGQNVTFRCDPISEHNRLYWYRQTLGQGPEFLTYFQNEAQLEKSRLLSDRFSAERPKGSFSTLEIQRTEQGDSAMYLCASSLAGGSSYEQYFGPGTRLTVT.

The chain joins TRBV18 to TRBJ2-5; D gene uncertain. Germline V gene sequence: CDR1 KGHSH, CDR2 LQKENI. The CDR3 has 13 residues. The germline V and J ends were trimmed by 3 bases and 4 bases, with 9 bases remaining between them. The CDR3 region is CASSPQLLETQYF. The CDR3 nucleotides read TGTGCCAGCTCACCGCAACTGCTAGAGACCCAGTACTTC.

The table lists this clone with a few counts. The V and J genes are TRBV6-1 and TRBJ2-2; D perhaps matches TRBD2 (7 bases). V was pared by 3 bases and J by 5 bases, with 13 bases between. Germline CDR1 MNHNS, CDR2 SASEGT. This CDR3 spans 15 amino acids. DNA of the CDR3: TGTGCCAGCAGTGATGCGGGGGCGGGGACCGGGGAGCTGTTTTTT. It encodes CASSDAGAGTGELFF.

The V and J genes are TRBV7-8 and TRBJ2-7; TRBD1 matches at 8 bases. CDR3 length: 14 residues. J was trimmed by 1 base and V by 4 bases; bases with no gene match: 3. Germline CDR1 SGHVS, CDR2 FQNEAQ. CDR3 in amino acids: CASSSRTGSYEQYF. The CDR3 DNA sequence: TGTGCCAGCAGCTCTAGGACAGGGTCCTACGAGCAGTACTTC.

This clone was recorded once. The V call is TRBV6-1, the J call TRBJ2-7; 9 bases fit TRBD2. The V gene's germline CDR1 is MNHNS and CDR2 SASEGT. V trimming: 3 bases; J trimming: 7 bases; junction bases outside the gene matches: 10. CDR3 length: 15 amino acids. CDR3 in DNA: TGTGCCAGCAGTGAGTATAGCGGGAGTAACTATGAGCAGTACTTC. This codes for CASSEYSGSNYEQYF.

The chain has TRBV5-1 and TRBJ1-4; D remains unclear. The ends were cut back, 4 bases at V and 3 bases at J, with 13 bases in the middle. Looked up from germline, CDR1 is SGHRS and CDR2 is YFSETQ. This CDR3 contains 15 residues. The CDR3 loop is CASSAGRGANEKLFF. In DNA form, the CDR3 reads TGCGCCAGCAGCGCCGGACGGGGAGCTAATGAAAAACTGTTTTTT.

The CDR3 DNA reads TGTGCCAGCAGCTTCGGGACAGGGAGGGAAAAACTGTTTTTT. It translates to CASSFGTGREKLFF. The chain links TRBV7-9 to TRBJ1-4, with 9 bases that match TRBD1. This CDR3 has 14 amino acids. Looked up from germline, CDR1 is SEHNR and CDR2 is FQNEAQ (reference sequence). With 3 bases clipped from V and 8 bases from J, the junction kept 4 bases outside the gene matches.

This chain connects TRBV7-8 to TRBJ2-7, with TRBD2 matching 9 bases. With V trimmed by 0 bases and J by 2 bases, 5 bases remained unmatched. Germline V CDR1 and CDR2: SGHVS, FQNEAQ. CDR3 length: 16 amino acids. The CDR3 region is CASSLASSGKTYEQYF. The CDR3 coding sequence is TGTGCCAGCAGCTTAGCGTCTAGCGGGAAAACCTACGAGCAGTACTTC.

The CDR3: CASRDSTSQPQHF. DNA for the CDR3: TGTGCCAGCAGGGACAGTACAAGTCAGCCCCAGCATTTT. V gene TRBV6-5 combines with J gene TRBJ1-5; TRBD1 might be the D (6 bases). Trimming took off 6 bases at V and 6 bases at J, with 12 bases between the two ends. Looked up from germline, CDR1 is MNHEY and CDR2 is SVGAGI. The CDR3 totals 13 residues.

The chain recombines TRBV7-2 with TRBJ2-2; tentatively, D is TRBD1 (6 bases). Trimming took 2 bases from V and 4 from J, leaving 11 bases between them. This CDR3 region has 15 residues. The germline gives CDR1 SGHTA, CDR2 FQGNSA. The CDR3 spells CASSLRGRITGELFF. In nucleotides, the CDR3 is TGTGCCAGCAGCTTAAGGGGGAGAATCACCGGGGAGCTGTTTTTT.

This chain joins TRBV6-6 and TRBJ2-1, with TRBD2 matching 13 bases. The V gene end was trimmed by 6 bases and the J gene end by 7 bases; junction bases not matched to a gene: 3. CDR1 and CDR2 (germline): MNHNY, SVGAGI (reference sequence). The CDR3 contains 14 residues. The CDR3 is CASRSLAGGNEQFF. The CDR3 coding sequence is TGTGCCAGCAGATCACTAGCGGGAGGGAATGAGCAGTTCTTC.

The chain couples TRBV7-2 to TRBJ2-3; TRBD2 aligns across 16 bases. Germline trimming cut 4 bases from V and 11 bases from J; bases unmatched to any gene: 3. This CDR3 comprises 14 residues. The germline gives CDR1 SGHTA, CDR2 FQGNSA. As DNA, the CDR3 is TGTGCCAGCAGCTCGGGGACTAGCGGGAGGGGGCAGTATTTT. This gives the protein CASSSGTSGRGQYF.

This clone was counted a single time. The chain is built from TRBV24-1 and TRBJ2-2, with 8 bases aligning to TRBD1. Germline V CDR1 and CDR2: KGHDR, SFDVKD. This CDR3 has 15 residues. J lost 0 bases, V lost 7 bases, and 3 bases had no gene match. The CDR3 nucleotides read TGTGCCACCAGCAGGGGGCCCGCGAACACCGGGGAGCTGTTTTTT. Encoded protein: CATSRGPANTGELFF.

Concerning this clone: At the DNA level, this CDR3 is encoded by other sequences in the same sample as well. The rearrangement uses TRBV12-3 or TRBV12-4 and TRBJ1-2; TRBD1 might be the D (5 bases). V lost 2 bases, J lost 4 bases, and 8 bases lay in between. This CDR3 comprises 13 residues. CDR3 DNA sequence: TGTGCCAGCAGTTTAAGGGGCGGCTATGGCTACACCTTC. Its translation: CASSLRGGYGYTF.

V is TRBV5-6 and J is TRBJ1-1; TRBD1 matches at 7 bases. The length of the CDR3 is 19 residues. V lost 1 base and J lost 4; bases outside the gene matches: 19. The germline gives CDR1 SGHDT, CDR2 YYEEEE. The CDR3 bases are TGTGCCAGCAGCTTGTCTTGGAGAACGAAGCGACAGGGACCCACTGAAGCTTTCTTT. It translates to CASSLSWRTKRQGPTEAFF.